This T cell receptor beta chain was sequenced for a study of blood T cell repertoires in COVID-19. Looked up from germline, CDR1 is SGHTA and CDR2 is FQGTGA. V was trimmed by 2 bases and J by 4 bases, leaving 6 bases between them. This CDR3 is built from 13 residues. Per the original methods: Reference gene primers were amplified, and this amplification served to estimate nucleated cell counts. The repertoire was sequenced with immunoSEQ multiplex PCR; TCRdb's copy has only in-frame clones and lacks some. From that table come the V and J calls and clone size; the DNA was used to work out D and trimming. The table records under 200,000 clones, around 83% of them present only once.

The chain combines TRBV7-3 with TRBJ1-3, with D possibly matching TRBD1 (6 bases). The TCR originated in a human donor in a cohort sampled during active COVID-19. Sequencing was carried out using peripheral blood. CDR3 nucleotides: TGTGCCAGCAGCTTAGGACAGGGAAACACCATATATTTT. It is translated as CASSLGQGNTIYF.